These 8 T cell receptor beta chains originate from one sample sequenced in a study of blood T cells in healthy people across ages. Primed by a sample-barcoded 5' primer and a J-beta primer mix, a second PCR proceeded for roughly 7 to 12 cycles. TCRdb used MiXCR to reprocess the 5' RACE reads, holding one entry per CDR3 protein. In the table there are more than 700,000 distinct CDR3 sequences, 53% of which are singletons. The sequencing input was blood. These receptors all stem from a man older than 75 in good health.

The chain recombines TRBV24-1 with TRBJ2-5; TRBD1 aligns across 7 bases. Germline CDR1 KGHDR, CDR2 SFDVKD. V lost 3 bases, J lost 1 base, and 1 base stayed unmatched. The CDR3 length is 14 residues. The CDR3 sequence is CATSDRDSQETQYF. DNA of the CDR3: TGTGCCACCAGTGATCGGGACAGCCAAGAGACCCAGTACTTC.

The V and J genes are TRBV6-5 and TRBJ2-1; TRBD2 agrees at 7 bases. The CDR3 totals 16 residues. Germline V lookup: CDR1 MNHEY, CDR2 SVGAGI. The V segment lost 1 base and the J segment 6 bases; nucleotides outside the gene matches: 9. Here the CDR3 DNA reads TGTGCCAGCAGTTACTTGGGCGGGGGTTGGTTCAATGAGCAGTTCTTC. Its protein is CASSYLGGGWFNEQFF.

The genes are TRBV6-6 and TRBJ2-1, with 11 bases that match TRBD1. The CDR3 extends over 15 amino acids. From germline, CDR1 is MNHNY and CDR2 SVGAGI (reference sequence). V trimming: 5 bases; J trimming: 6 bases; junction bases outside the gene matches: 6. The CDR3 reads CASSNRDRGANEQFF. DNA of the CDR3: TGTGCCAGCAGTAACCGGGACAGGGGGGCCAATGAGCAGTTCTTC.

The CDR3 protein is CASADPLGLADYEQYF. Here the CDR3 DNA reads TGTGCCAGCGCGGATCCCTTGGGACTAGCAGACTACGAGCAGTACTTC. The chain employs TRBV6-6 and TRBJ2-7, with 9 bases matching TRBD2. The V and J ends lost 8 bases and 3 bases, in that order; junction bases with no gene match: 14. Germline CDR1 is MNHNY and CDR2 is SVGAGI (reference sequence). This CDR3 region has 16 residues.

The V call is TRBV5-1, the J call TRBJ2-7; tentative D call: TRBD1 (6 bases). V was trimmed by 7 bases and J by 6 bases, leaving 23 bases between them. This CDR3 region has 15 residues. Germline loops: CDR1 SGHRS, CDR2 YFSETQ. The CDR3 DNA reads TGCGCCAGCTCTTTATCCTCCAGGGGAACAGGCGAGCAGTACTTC. It codes for CASSLSSRGTGEQYF.

J is TRBJ2-1 and V is TRBV3-1; D unclear. The CDR3 sequence is 15 residues long. Germline lookup yields CDR1 LGHDT and CDR2 YNNKEL (reference sequence). V lost 2 bases and J 7 bases, leaving 15 bases between the germline ends. CDR3: CASSQLSAIGNEQFF. In DNA, the CDR3 is TGTGCCAGCAGCCAATTAAGCGCGATAGGGAATGAGCAGTTCTTC.

This clonotype occurred a few times. The V and J genes are TRBV24-1 and TRBJ2-7, with D uncertain. With 3 bases removed from V and 6 bases from J, the gap between germline ends came to 2 bases. CDR1 and CDR2 (germline): KGHDR, SFDVKD. The CDR3 runs to 10 residues. The CDR3 here is CATSDGEQYF. The CDR3 nucleotides read TGTGCCACCAGTGATGGCGAGCAGTACTTC.

The chain uses TRBV6-1 and TRBJ1-1, with no clear D. Per the germline V gene, CDR1 is MNHNS and CDR2 is SASEGT. The CDR3 length is 14 residues. Trimming stripped 4 bases from V and 0 bases from J, with 9 bases between. CDR3 in amino acids: CASSVGPVNTEAFF. The CDR3, as DNA: TGTGCCAGCAGTGTTGGACCGGTGAACACTGAAGCTTTCTTT.